Detailed here is one T cell receptor beta chain. This clonotype has ten or more counts. Which antigen it targets is not known. Per-nucleotide qualities are absent, and no much larger clonotype sits a single base away. The data stem from a study of neurological immune-mediated disorders (dated by TCRdb to between 2018 and 2021). Context from the whole study: Using UMI-based sequencing, the study compared peripheral blood TCR-beta repertoires from patients with HTLV-I-associated myelopathy (HAM/TSP), patients with multiple sclerosis, and healthy controls. Alongside PBMC samples, the set of some 100 TCR-beta libraries contained longitudinal samples, technical triplicates, and paired CD4+ and CD8+ T-cell subsets that had been sorted. Each longitudinal HAM/TSP and healthy donor was sampled at 3 time-points spaced at roughly 3-40 month intervals. Of the approximately 66 subjects in the cohort, around 14 were HAM/TSP patients, some 35 were multiple sclerosis patients, and some 20 were healthy controls. Results and caveats for the whole study, not just this receptor: TCR clonal expansion was highest in HAM/TSP patients and lowest in MS patients, with MS patients falling below even healthy controls. No identical CDR3 amino acid sequences were found to be shared among expanded clones across subjects, suggesting that TCR-beta repertoires were private in all groups.

cDNA was synthesized by template-switch 5'RACE using a primer carrying a 10-nucleotide random unique molecular identifier by which each TCR transcript was tagged. Every sequencing run yielded over 180 million TCR-beta sequences covering 15-18 subjects. The RNeasy kit was used for extraction of total RNA. TCR-beta VDJ regions were amplified with primers for the TCR constant region and the 5'RACE anchor, using the KAPA Real-time Library Amplification kit. Sample indexes and Illumina adaptors were added in a first PCR, and a second PCR then increased library yield. After purification with Ampure beads, the TCR product of roughly 650 bp was size-selected on a 2% E-gel SizeSelection system. Before pooling, libraries had their quality checked on a Bioanalyzer, their concentration measured with Qubit, and their quantity determined with the Kapa Library Quantification kit. An Illumina HiSeq 2500 sequenced the libraries paired-end 2 x 150 bp. To increase sequence diversity, roughly 24-31% phiX was spiked into each library pool. Per the source publication's procedure: The UMI-based MiGEC pipeline processed quality-filtered reads and removed over 80% of raw TCR sequences during error correction. VDJ genes were aligned to IMGT germline references, and clonotypes were defined by unique CDR3 amino acid sequence plus V-J genes. Clonal expansion, Shannon diversity, and CDR3 relatedness (CalcPairwiseDistances, ClusterSamples) were evaluated with VDJtools, and phylogenetic trees were built with CLCbio workbench. Using coefficient-of-variation modelling across technical triplicates, the study counted a clone as expanded if it had at least 8 unique UMIs. The raw public reads went through TCRdb reprocessing: fastp at Q25, MiXCR clone calling, in-frame beta chains kept. Every CDR3 protein is listed once, alongside the most common genes and DNA of its rows. The V and J calls were not made by the authors but by TCRdb's processing. The sample includes about 50,000 distinct CDR3 sequences, with approximately 9.1% observed a single time. Roughly 1.6% of the sample is held by the ten biggest clonotypes.

The label giving this sample's time point can be read as: longitudinal time-point 1 (baseline). Blood bank volunteers in Maryland, USA served as the healthy controls. For the unsorted PBMC libraries, 2 million PBMCs were stored in RNAlater at -80 degrees C until RNA extraction and were used to generate the libraries. Peripheral blood was subjected to Ficoll-Hypaque density gradient centrifugation to isolate PBMCs, which were then cryopreserved in liquid nitrogen. The CDR3 goes from the cysteine to the phenylalanine over 13 residues. Only CDR3 DNA remains: 39 bases, in frame from the first base. V is pared back by 4 bases and J by 0 bases, with 7 bases lying between the germline termini. The germline V gene sets CDR1 to SGHRS and CDR2 to YFSETQ.

The sequence derives from a woman aged 40 to 55 in good health. The chain uses TRBV5-1 and TRBJ1-1; the D gene is not confidently resolved. The material sequenced was PBMCs. The encoded CDR3 is CASSLRVNTEAFF. The nucleotide sequence is given as TGCGCCAGCAGCCTAAGGGTGAACACTGAAGCTTTCTTT. Extended through the reference TRBV5-1 and TRBJ1-1 proteins, this CDR3 yields the full variable domain: KAGVTQTPRYLIKTRGQQVTLSCSPISGHRSVSWYQQTPGQGLQFLFEYFSETQRNKGNFPGRFSGRQFSNSRSEMNVSTLELGDSALYLCASSLRVNTEAFFGQGTRLTVV.